Below, 9 T cell receptor beta chains from the same sample are listed, as sequenced in a study of TIL therapy for anti-PD-1-resistant metastatic lung cancer. Sequencing used immunoSEQ v3. Measured with immunoSEQ multiplex PCR; TCRdb has only the in-frame clones, and not every one. The table lists 36,000 or so clones, around 67% of them singletons. The time point is: pre-treatment sample, taken before nivolumab and TIL therapy. Sequencing was performed on blood, taken at baseline. Receptors were obtained from a person aged 25 to 85 with non-small cell lung cancer.

The V call is TRBV28, the J call TRBJ1-1; TRBD1 matches 7 bases. Germline assignment: CDR1 MDHEN and CDR2 SYDVKM. The junction had 9 bases not matched to a gene; V was cut back by 6 bases and J by 5 bases. The CDR3 extends over 14 amino acids. CDR3 region: CASSRTGEWTEAFF. The CDR3 DNA sequence: TGTGCCAGCAGCCGTACAGGGGAGTGGACTGAAGCTTTCTTT.

This clone was recorded a few times. The rearrangement uses TRBV6-5 and TRBJ1-2; D may be TRBD1 (6 bases). Trimming removed 2 bases from V and 4 bases from J, with 8 bases in between. The CDR3 totals 13 residues. Germline-derived CDR1 and CDR2 are MNHEY and SVGAGI. DNA of the CDR3: TGTGCCAGCAGTTACCGAGGGGGCTATGGCTACACCTTC. Translated, it gives CASSYRGGYGYTF.

The V and J genes are TRBV5-4 and TRBJ2-7, with D hard to call. Germline V gives CDR1 SGHNT, CDR2 YYREEE (reference sequence). This CDR3 comprises 14 residues. Trimming cost V 0 bases and J 3 bases, with 10 bases left between them. CDR3 protein: CASSLGRSNYEQYF. The CDR3 nucleotides are TGTGCCAGCAGCTTGGGCAGGAGCAACTACGAGCAGTACTTC. Full variable domain (remainder filled in from reference TRBV5-4 and TRBJ2-7): ETGVTQSPTHLIKTRGQQVTLRCSSQSGHNTVSWYQQALGQGPQFIFQYYREEENGRGNFPPRFSGLQFPNYSSELNVNALELDDSALYLCASSLGRSNYEQYFGPGTRLTVT.

This clone was seen more than once but under ten times. The J gene is TRBJ1-2, the V gene TRBV27, with 8 positions matching TRBD1. This CDR3 is built from 15 residues. V lost 3 bases, J lost 8 bases, and 11 bases stayed unmatched. Germline CDR1 is MNHEY and CDR2 is SMNVEV (reference sequence). CDR3 in amino acids: CASSFQGAGGSGYTF. Here the CDR3 DNA reads TGTGCCAGCAGTTTCCAGGGGGCAGGGGGATCAGGCTACACCTTC.

This clone came up a few times. The chain employs TRBV19 and TRBJ2-1; 7 nucleotides line up with TRBD2. Germline CDR1 LNHDA, CDR2 SQIVND (reference sequence). The CDR3 runs to 12 residues. The ends lost 6 bases at V and 8 bases at J; junction bases unmatched: 4. The CDR3 DNA sequence: TGTGCCAGTAGCTGGGGGGGATATGAGCAGTTCTTC. Translated: CASSWGGYEQFF. The whole variable domain, filled in from reference TRBV19 and TRBJ2-1, reads DGGITQSPKYLFRKEGQNVTLSCEQNLNHDAMYWYRQDPGQGLRLIYYSQIVNDFQKGDIAEGYSVSREKKESFPLTVTSAQKNPTAFYLCASSWGGYEQFFGPGTRLTVL.

The rearrangement joins TRBV12-5 to TRBJ2-1; D uncertain. The ends were cut back, 1 base at V and 1 base at J, with 5 bases in the middle. The CDR3 has 14 amino acids. The germline CDR1 and CDR2 sequences are LGHNT and FRNRAP. CDR3 nucleotides: TGTGCTAGTGGTTTGGGGAGTTCCTACAATGAGCAGTTCTTC. It is translated as CASGLGSSYNEQFF.

Of note for this clone: The junction does not match germline at one end; this may be a read error. The V call is TRBV6-5, the J call TRBJ1-2; a weak D match, TRBD1 (5 bases). Germline lookup yields CDR1 MNHEY and CDR2 SVGAGI. The CDR3 consists of 13 residues. The CDR3 is CASRESSGTDLGF. CDR3 coding DNA: TGTGCCAGCAGGGAGTCTTCCGGGACCGATTTGGGCTTC.

The CDR3 loop is CASSSIAGGFLETQYF. CDR3 sequence (DNA): TGTGCCAGCAGTTCAATAGCGGGGGGGTTTTTGGAGACCCAGTACTTC. The chain couples TRBV5-6 to TRBJ2-5; TRBD2 aligns across 11 bases. The trim removed 5 bases at V and 5 bases at J, leaving 11 bases unmatched. The CDR3 spans 16 residues. Germline CDR1 SGHDT, CDR2 YYEEEE.

The J gene is TRBJ2-7, the V gene TRBV6-5; D is uncertain. CDR1 MNHEY and CDR2 SVGAGI come from the germline V gene. Trimming pared 0 bases from V and 6 bases from J, leaving 12 bases between. The length of the CDR3 is 14 residues. The CDR3 DNA sequence: TGTGCCAGCAGTTACTCAAGAATTTCGAGCGAGCAGTACTTC. It translates to CASSYSRISSEQYF.